A selection of T cell receptor beta chains follows, all from one sample in a study of T cells in Graves' hyperthyroidism and ophthalmopathy. In TCRdb, the multiplex PCR reads were re-called with MiXCR into one record per CDR3 protein. Of about 300,000 distinct CDR3 sequences listed, less than 20% were seen once; the top ten hold roughly 40%. The sequencing input was blood. Every receptor here comes from a man in his fifties with Graves' ophthalmopathy. Both conserved end residues are part of each CDR3. Size values are once, few and many counts, or a class for expanded clones, and some rows have none.

few	TRBV5-1	TRBJ2-2	CASSFRSLTGELFF
few	TRBV5-1	TRBJ2-2	CASSRLSSQGNTGELFF
many	TRBV2	TRBJ1-5	CASSARGDSNQPQHF
-	TRBV6-1	TRBJ1-2	CASSEEGGGSSGYTF
many	TRBV7-6	TRBJ2-2	CASTSVTGGTGELFF
once	TRBV7-9	TRBJ1-1	CASSLAAGHTEAFF
few	TRBV28	TRBJ2-7	CASSGPSEVYEQYF
few	TRBV2	TRBJ2-3	CASDYTDTQYF
few	TRBV6-5	TRBJ2-7	CASSYSSTREQQYF
many	TRBV7-2	TRBJ2-1	CASSISWSEGEQFF
many	TRBV7-9	TRBJ1-6	CASSLDDRGNSPLHF
many	TRBV12-3/TRBV12-4	TRBJ2-1	CASSLDTQPWGSYNEQFF
-	TRBV24-1	TRBJ2-2	CATRGQGNTGELFF
-	TRBV3-1	TRBJ2-2	CASSLVGGRANTGELFF
few	TRBV27	TRBJ2-5	CASSLEDSGRSQETQYF
-	TRBV19	TRBJ2-7	CASRRSPEWDEQYF
-	TRBV2	TRBJ2-7	CASGPTGYEQYF
many	TRBV18	TRBJ2-4	CASGPSVNIQYF
many	TRBV5-6	TRBJ2-7	CASSSLGGAQIYEQYF
few	TRBV28	TRBJ1-3	CASTPLDGGVGNTIYF
-	TRBV5-5	TRBJ1-4	CASSLNDGANEKLFF
many	TRBV28	TRBJ1-1	CASKSLGDEAFF
few	TRBV20-1	TRBJ1-1	CSAIRTGGWNTEAFF
many	TRBV7-9	TRBJ2-1	CASSLQAGGMGEQFF
many	TRBV6-1	TRBJ1-5	CASIPGHLTSNQPQHF
-	TRBV11-2	TRBJ2-1	CASTTSVQRGANEQFF
many	TRBV11-2	TRBJ1-5	CASSPRPGTDRDQPQHF
many	TRBV20-1	TRBJ2-1	CSARGPYNEQFF
-	TRBV10-2	TRBJ1-1	CASSEASNTEAFF
many	TRBV30	TRBJ1-5	CAWSGENQPQHF
many	TRBV20-1	TRBJ1-5	CSALGQGAKWSQPQHF
many	TRBV18	TRBJ2-7	CASSPGGGAVYEQYF
-	TRBV15	TRBJ2-1	CATSRDRLQGRRSNEQFF
many	TRBV3-1	TRBJ1-1	CASSLRTGLNTEAFF
-	TRBV9	TRBJ1-5	CASTLFGNGNQPQHF
-	TRBV30	TRBJ2-7	CAWSAGTGPNEQYF
-	TRBV5-1	TRBJ2-3	CASSPRGAGEITDTQYF
-	TRBV5-5	TRBJ1-4	CASNLDDGLSANEKLFF
few	TRBV6-1	TRBJ1-6	CASRVPGSAGSPLHF
-	TRBV5-8	TRBJ2-4	CASPGHLAKNIQYF
-	TRBV3-1	TRBJ2-7	CASSQGRGVGQYF
many	TRBV20-1	TRBJ2-7	CSAKGLGQTDYEQYF
-	TRBV5-1	TRBJ1-6	CASSETVYNSPLHF
-	TRBV25-1	TRBJ1-1	CASIKEGTNTEAFF
few	TRBV5-1	TRBJ2-5	CASSWGGSRQETQYF
many	TRBV5-5	TRBJ2-5	CASSFGLEETQYF
few	TRBV12-3/TRBV12-4	TRBJ2-2	CASRHLAGLNTGELFF
-	TRBV28	TRBJ2-7	CASSPTRAGRYYEQYF
many	TRBV18	TRBJ2-1	CASSSSGRGSYNEQFF
-	TRBV10-3	TRBJ1-5	CAISEFESNQPQHF
-	TRBV2	TRBJ2-2	CASLPDQNTGELFF
-	TRBV15	TRBJ1-5	CATSRGNTGAGQPQHF
many	TRBV27	TRBJ2-7	CASSPVDRRSYEQYF
once	TRBV11-3	TRBJ2-3	CASSPGQGAWDTQYF
-	TRBV4-1	TRBJ2-2	CASSQVEKGELFF
few	TRBV6-5	TRBJ2-7	CASSYHPYGAGDGEQYF
-	TRBV11-3	TRBJ2-1	CASSQGTSSYNEQFF